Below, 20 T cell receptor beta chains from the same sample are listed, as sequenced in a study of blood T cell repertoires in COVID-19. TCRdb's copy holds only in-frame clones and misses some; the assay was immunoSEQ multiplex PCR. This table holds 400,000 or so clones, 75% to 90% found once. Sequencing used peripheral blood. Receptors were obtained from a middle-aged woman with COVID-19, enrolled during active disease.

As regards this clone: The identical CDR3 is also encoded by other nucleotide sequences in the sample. The CDR3 DNA is TGTGCCAGCAGTCTACAGGGGGCCTCATATAATTCACCCCTCCACTTT. Its protein is CASSLQGASYNSPLHF. The J gene is TRBJ1-6, the V gene TRBV28; TRBD1 aligns across 9 bases. The CDR3 is made up of 16 amino acids. Trimming at V came to 5 bases and at J to 4 bases, leaving 6 bases not matched to a gene. Germline V gene data show CDR1 as MDHEN and CDR2 as SYDVKM.

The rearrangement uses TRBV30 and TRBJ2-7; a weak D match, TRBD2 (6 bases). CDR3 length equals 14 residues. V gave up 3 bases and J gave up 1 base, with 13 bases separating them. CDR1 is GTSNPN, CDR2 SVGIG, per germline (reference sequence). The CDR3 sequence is CAWRARGSSYEQYF. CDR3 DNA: TGTGCCTGGAGGGCACGGGGGAGTTCCTACGAGCAGTACTTC.

As DNA, the CDR3 is TGCGCCAGCAGCCAACAGGGGAATAATTCACCCCTCCACTTT. Amino acids: CASSQQGNNSPLHF. This chain joins TRBV4-3 and TRBJ1-6; D might be TRBD1 (6 bases). Trimming left V 2 bases short and J 5 bases short, with 7 bases between. Germline CDR1 reads LGHNA; CDR2 reads YSLEER. CDR3 length: 14 residues.

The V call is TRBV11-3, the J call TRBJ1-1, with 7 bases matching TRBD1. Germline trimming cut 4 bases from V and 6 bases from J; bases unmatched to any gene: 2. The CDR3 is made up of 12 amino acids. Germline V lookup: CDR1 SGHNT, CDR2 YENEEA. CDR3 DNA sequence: TGTGCCAGCAGCTCTGGGACAGCTGAAGCTTTCTTT. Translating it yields CASSSGTAEAFF.

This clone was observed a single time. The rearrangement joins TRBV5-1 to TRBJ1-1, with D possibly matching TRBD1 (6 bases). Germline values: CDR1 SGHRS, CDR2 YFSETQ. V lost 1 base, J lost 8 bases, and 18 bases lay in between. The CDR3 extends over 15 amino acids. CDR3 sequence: CASSLLGGPQWEAFF. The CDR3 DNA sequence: TGCGCCAGCAGCTTGTTGGGGGGGCCCCAGTGGGAAGCTTTCTTT.

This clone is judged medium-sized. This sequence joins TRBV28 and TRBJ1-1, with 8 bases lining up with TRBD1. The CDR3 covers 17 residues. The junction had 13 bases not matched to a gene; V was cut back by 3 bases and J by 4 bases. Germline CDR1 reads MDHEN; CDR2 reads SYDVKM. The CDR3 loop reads CASSFFGQGGLGTEAFF. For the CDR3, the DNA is TGTGCCAGCAGTTTCTTCGGACAGGGAGGGTTGGGCACTGAAGCTTTCTTT.

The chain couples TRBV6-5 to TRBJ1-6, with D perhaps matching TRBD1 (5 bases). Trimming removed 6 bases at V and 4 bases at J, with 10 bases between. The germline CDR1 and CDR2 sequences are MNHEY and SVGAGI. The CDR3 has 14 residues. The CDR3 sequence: CASSTGGYNSPLHF. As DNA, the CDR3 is TGTGCCAGCAGCACGGGGGGGTATAATTCACCCCTCCACTTT.

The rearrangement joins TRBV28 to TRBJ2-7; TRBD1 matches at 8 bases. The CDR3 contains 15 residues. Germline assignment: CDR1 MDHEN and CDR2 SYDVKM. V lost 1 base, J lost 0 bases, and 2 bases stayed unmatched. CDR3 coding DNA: TGTGCCAGCAGTTTATTAGGGACAGGCTCCTACGAGCAGTACTTC. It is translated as CASSLLGTGSYEQYF.

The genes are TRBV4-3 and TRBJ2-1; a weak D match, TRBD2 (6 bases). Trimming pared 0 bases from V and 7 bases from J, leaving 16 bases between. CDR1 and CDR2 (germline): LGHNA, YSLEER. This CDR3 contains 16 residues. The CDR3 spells CASSQDESGWANEQFF. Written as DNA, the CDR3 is TGCGCCAGCAGCCAAGATGAGAGCGGGTGGGCGAATGAGCAGTTCTTC.

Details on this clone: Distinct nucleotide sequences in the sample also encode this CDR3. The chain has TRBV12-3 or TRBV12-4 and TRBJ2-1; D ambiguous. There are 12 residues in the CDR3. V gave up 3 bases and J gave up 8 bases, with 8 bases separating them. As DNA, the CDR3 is TGTGCCAGCAGTTTCGCTGCGCATGAGCAGTTCTTC. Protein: CASSFAAHEQFF.

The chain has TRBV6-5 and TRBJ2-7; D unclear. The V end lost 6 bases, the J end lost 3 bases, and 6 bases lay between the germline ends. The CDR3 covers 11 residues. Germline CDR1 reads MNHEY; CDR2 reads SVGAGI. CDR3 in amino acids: CASRENYEQYF. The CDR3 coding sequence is TGTGCCAGCAGAGAGAACTACGAGCAGTACTTC.

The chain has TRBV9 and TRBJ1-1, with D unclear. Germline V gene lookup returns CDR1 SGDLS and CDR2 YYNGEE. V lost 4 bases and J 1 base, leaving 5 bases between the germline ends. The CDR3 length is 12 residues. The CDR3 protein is CASSPGNTEAFF. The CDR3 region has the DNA TGTGCCAGCAGCCCCGGGAACACTGAAGCTTTCTTT.

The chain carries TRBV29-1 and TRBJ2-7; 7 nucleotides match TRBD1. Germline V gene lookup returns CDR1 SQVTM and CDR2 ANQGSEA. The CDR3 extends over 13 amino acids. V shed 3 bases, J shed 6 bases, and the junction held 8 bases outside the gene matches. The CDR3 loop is CSVDGQGVGEQYF. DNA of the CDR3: TGCAGCGTTGATGGTCAGGGGGTGGGCGAGCAGTACTTC.

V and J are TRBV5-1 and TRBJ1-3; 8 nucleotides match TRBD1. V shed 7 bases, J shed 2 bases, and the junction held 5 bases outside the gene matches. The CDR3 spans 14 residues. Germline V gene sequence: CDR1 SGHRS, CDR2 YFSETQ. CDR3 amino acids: CASGRGQAGNTIYF. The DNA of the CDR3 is TGCGCCAGCGGGCGGGGACAGGCTGGAAACACCATATATTTT.

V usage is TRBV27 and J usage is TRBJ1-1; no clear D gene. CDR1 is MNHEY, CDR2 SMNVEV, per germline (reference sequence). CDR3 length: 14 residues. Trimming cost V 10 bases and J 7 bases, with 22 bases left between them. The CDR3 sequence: CATRDFARRGEAFF. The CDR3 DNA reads TGTGCCACTCGTGACTTTGCTAGGCGGGGTGAAGCTTTCTTT.

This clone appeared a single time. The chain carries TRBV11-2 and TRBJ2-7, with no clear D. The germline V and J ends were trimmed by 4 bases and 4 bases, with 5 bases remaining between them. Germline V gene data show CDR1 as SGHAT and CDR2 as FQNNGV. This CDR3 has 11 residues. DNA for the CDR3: TGTGCCAGCAGCTACTATTACGAGCAGTACTTC. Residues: CASSYYYEQYF.

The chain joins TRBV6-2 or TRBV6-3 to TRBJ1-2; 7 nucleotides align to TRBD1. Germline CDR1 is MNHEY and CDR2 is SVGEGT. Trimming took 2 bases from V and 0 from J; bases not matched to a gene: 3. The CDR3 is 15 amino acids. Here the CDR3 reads CASSYPGQTNYGYTF. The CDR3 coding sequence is TGTGCCAGCAGTTACCCGGGACAGACTAACTATGGCTACACCTTC.

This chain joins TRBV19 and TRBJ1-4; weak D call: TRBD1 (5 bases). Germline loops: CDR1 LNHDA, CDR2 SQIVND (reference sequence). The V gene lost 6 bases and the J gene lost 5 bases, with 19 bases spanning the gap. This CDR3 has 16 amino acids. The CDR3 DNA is TGTGCCAGTAGCCGACCAAGGGGACTGTCCAATGAAAAACTGTTTTTT. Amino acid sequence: CASSRPRGLSNEKLFF.

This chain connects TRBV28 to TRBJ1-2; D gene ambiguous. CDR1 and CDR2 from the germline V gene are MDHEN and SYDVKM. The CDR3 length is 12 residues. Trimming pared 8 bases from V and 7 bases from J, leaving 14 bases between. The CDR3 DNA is TGTGCCAGCCACCGAGGAGTCGGTGGCTACACCTTC. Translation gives CASHRGVGGYTF.

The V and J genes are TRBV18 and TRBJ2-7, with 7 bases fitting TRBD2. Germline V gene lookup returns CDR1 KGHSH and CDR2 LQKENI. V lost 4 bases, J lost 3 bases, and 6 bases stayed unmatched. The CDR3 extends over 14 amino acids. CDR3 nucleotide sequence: TGTGCCAGCTCACGCCGAGCGGGGCTCTACGAGCAGTACTTC. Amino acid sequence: CASSRRAGLYEQYF.